Each of the 14 T cell receptor beta chains below was sequenced from the same sample in a study of T cell responses to AZD1222 COVID-19 vaccine. Assay used: immunoSEQ multiplex PCR; TCRdb lists only in-frame clones, some missing. The data show 180,000 or so clones, 94% seen once. The sample in question was peripheral blood, obtained on day 0 of AZD1222 vaccination. The receptors here all came from an adult in good health.

The chain carries TRBV6-5 and TRBJ2-2; D gene uncertain. V dropped 5 bases and J dropped 6 bases, with 13 bases sitting between them. Germline CDR1 MNHEY, CDR2 SVGAGI. The CDR3 has 14 amino acids. DNA for the CDR3: TGTGCCAGCAGTAGTGAAGTGTCTGCCGGGGAGCTGTTTTTT. Protein: CASSSEVSAGELFF.

The rearrangement joins TRBV27 to TRBJ2-7; TRBD1 might be the D (5 bases). Germline V gives CDR1 MNHEY, CDR2 SMNVEV (reference sequence). V lost 2 bases and J 0 bases, leaving 17 bases between the germline ends. This CDR3 has 17 amino acids. CDR3 protein: CASSLAGTTVPSYEQYF. The CDR3 DNA sequence: TGTGCCAGCAGTTTAGCAGGAACGACAGTTCCCTCCTACGAGCAGTACTTC.

The rearrangement links TRBV14 to TRBJ1-3; D is perhaps TRBD1 (6 bases). V shed 4 bases and J shed 0 bases, with 13 bases lying between them. Germline-derived CDR1 and CDR2 are SGHDN and FVKESK. The CDR3 runs to 16 residues. The CDR3 bases are TGTGCCAGCAGCCCCGCTTGGACAGCCTCTGGAAACACCATATATTTT. It is translated as CASSPAWTASGNTIYF.

The chain joins TRBV6-5 to TRBJ1-3; D remains unclear. V was trimmed by 6 bases and J by 4 bases, leaving 13 bases between them. The germline V gene encodes CDR1 MNHEY and CDR2 SVGAGI. The CDR3 is made up of 14 amino acids. The DNA of the CDR3 is TGTGCCAGCAGCCGAGGCAATTCCGGAAACACCATATATTTT. This gives the protein CASSRGNSGNTIYF.

The chain is built from TRBV4-1 and TRBJ2-7, with TRBD2 matching 8 bases. Germline V gene lookup returns CDR1 MGHRA and CDR2 YSYEKL. The CDR3 extends over 16 amino acids. V was clipped by 0 bases and J by 0 bases; unmatched bases: 4. Written as DNA, the CDR3 is TGCGCCAGCAGCCAAGAAACTAGCGGCCTCTCCTACGAGCAGTACTTC. Residues: CASSQETSGLSYEQYF.

The chain links TRBV7-6 to TRBJ2-3; 7 bases fit TRBD1. After removal of 4 bases from V and 2 bases from J, the junction contained 6 bases not matched to a gene. The CDR3 has 15 residues. CDR1 is SGHVS and CDR2 is FNYEAQ in the germline V gene. CDR3 coding DNA: TGTGCCAGCAGCTCGGGGACAGAGAACACAGATACGCAGTATTTT. This encodes CASSSGTENTDTQYF.

The gene calls are TRBV6-5 and TRBJ1-2; D is ambiguous. The V gene lost 6 bases and the J gene lost 4 bases, with 12 bases spanning the gap. The CDR3 runs to 13 residues. Germline CDR1 MNHEY, CDR2 SVGAGI. The CDR3 region has the DNA TGTGCCAGCAGCCCACATGAAAGCTATGGCTACACCTTC. Its protein product is CASSPHESYGYTF.

The chain joins TRBV18 to TRBJ1-5; TRBD1 is a possible D gene (5 bases). Trimming shortened V by 4 bases and J by 5 bases, and 15 bases separated the two germline ends. Germline V CDR1 and CDR2: KGHSH, LQKENI. This CDR3 region has 15 residues. The CDR3 bases are TGTGCCAGCTCACTCCTGACGGGGGTCTATCAGCCCCAGCATTTT. Amino acid sequence: CASSLLTGVYQPQHF.

The J gene is TRBJ1-1, the V gene TRBV11-2, with TRBD1 as a possible D gene (5 bases). Trimming shortened V by 2 bases and J by 2 bases, and 15 bases separated the two germline ends. This CDR3 has 16 amino acids. From germline, CDR1 is SGHAT and CDR2 FQNNGV. DNA for the CDR3: TGTGCCAGCAGCTTATGGTTTGGCGACAGTAACACTGAAGCTTTCTTT. Translated, it gives CASSLWFGDSNTEAFF.

CDR3 loop: CASSLFRQGPYNEQFF. The CDR3 DNA follows: TGTGCCAGCAGTTTGTTCAGACAGGGGCCCTACAATGAGCAGTTCTTC. This chain joins TRBV27 and TRBJ2-1, with 8 bases fitting TRBD1. CDR1 and CDR2 (germline): MNHEY, SMNVEV (reference sequence). The CDR3 has 16 amino acids. J was trimmed by 2 bases and V by 3 bases; bases with no gene match: 6.

This clone came up once. The rearrangement uses TRBV24-1 and TRBJ1-3, with unresolved D. V was clipped by 2 bases and J by 4 bases, with 11 bases between them. Germline CDR1 is KGHDR and CDR2 is SFDVKD. The CDR3 contains 15 residues. In nucleotides, the CDR3 is TGTGCCACCAGTGATTCGACCTTGGTAGGAAACACCATATATTTT. Residues: CATSDSTLVGNTIYF.

This chain joins TRBV6-1 and TRBJ1-5; D ambiguous. Germline lookup yields CDR1 MNHNS and CDR2 SASEGT. The CDR3 loop spans 16 amino acids. Trimming removed 1 base from V and 3 bases from J, with 13 bases in between. The CDR3 loop is CASSEGGEVDNQPQHF. Written as DNA, the CDR3 is TGTGCCAGCAGTGAAGGAGGAGAAGTGGACAATCAGCCCCAGCATTTT.

The chain joins TRBV11-2 to TRBJ2-7; D tentatively fits TRBD1 or TRBD2 (5 bases each). Trimming shortened V by 5 bases and J by 3 bases, and 8 bases separated the two germline ends. This CDR3 is built from 12 residues. Germline-derived CDR1 and CDR2 are SGHAT and FQNNGV. CDR3 amino acids: CASSGTVYEQYF. CDR3 coding DNA: TGTGCCAGCAGCGGGACGGTCTACGAGCAGTACTTC.

CDR3 coding DNA: TGTGCCAGCAGCTTGGCTCCAGGGACCTACGAGCAGTACTTC. The encoded protein is CASSLAPGTYEQYF. The rearrangement uses TRBV5-8 and TRBJ2-7, with TRBD1 as a possible D gene (5 bases). Per germline, CDR1 SGHTS and CDR2 YDEGEE. The CDR3 has 14 amino acids. V was pared by 0 bases and J by 2 bases, with 9 bases between.